This TCR beta chain stems from a study of tumour-infiltrating T cells in Burkitt lymphoma. Study as a whole: Patients covered every epidemiological subtype of Burkitt lymphoma. Productive clonality predicted overall and progression-free survival.

In its sample, this clone was seen a few times. Its antigen is unidentified. The CDR3 spans 13 residues. Germline-derived CDR1 and CDR2 are SGHTA and FQGNSA. Trimming removed 10 bases at V and 8 bases at J, with 17 bases between. Study outcomes and limitations: Many Burkitt lymphoma patients shared several public clonotypes.

Assay used: immunoSEQ multiplex PCR; TCRdb lists only in-frame clones, some missing. The sample records about 46,000 clones, approximately 31% being singletons. The source of this sequence is a human donor with Burkitt lymphoma. The chain combines TRBV7-2 with TRBJ1-4; D is undetermined. Sequences were obtained from tumor tissue. The CDR3 region is CATGPGSGEKLFF. CDR3 sequence (DNA): TGTGCCACCGGACCAGGCTCCGGGGAAAAACTGTTTTTT. Supplemented by reference TRBV7-2 and TRBJ1-4, the full variable domain reads GAGVSQSPSNKVTEKGKDVELRCDPISGHTALYWYRQSLGQGLEFLIYFQGNSAPDKSGLPSDRFSAERTGGSVSTLTIQRTQQEDSAVYLCATGPGSGEKLFFGSGTQLSVL.